This T cell receptor (beta chain) is from a study of blood T cell repertoires in COVID-19. Whole-study context: The origin of the acute and convalescent COVID-19 samples was the United States, Italy and Spain.

The CDR3 is made up of 13 amino acids. CDR1 and CDR2 (germline): SQVTM, ANQGSEA. The J segment lost 6 bases and the V segment lost 4 bases, leaving 8 bases of the junction unmatched. As processed by the authors: Amplification of reference gene primers was used by the study to estimate nucleated cell counts. Repertoires were generated with immunoSEQ multiplex PCR, while TCRdb's copy carries only in-frame clones and drops some. The D gene and trimming were derived from the DNA, and the V and J assignments and clone size from that table. The sample shows under 300,000 clones, 75% to 90% of them seen only once. Participants' reported clinical history set cohort assignment. Cohort 3 recovered donors had two negative PCRs, clearance, or symptom resolution.

Sequencing was done on a sample of PBMCs or T cells enriched from blood (not recorded which). This clonotype originated in a woman under 30 who had recovered from COVID-19. This rearrangement joins TRBV29-1 to TRBJ2-5; 7 bases map to TRBD2. The CDR3 is CSVGSGRTQTQYF. In DNA form, the CDR3 reads TGCAGCGTTGGGTCCGGGAGGACGCAGACCCAGTACTTC.